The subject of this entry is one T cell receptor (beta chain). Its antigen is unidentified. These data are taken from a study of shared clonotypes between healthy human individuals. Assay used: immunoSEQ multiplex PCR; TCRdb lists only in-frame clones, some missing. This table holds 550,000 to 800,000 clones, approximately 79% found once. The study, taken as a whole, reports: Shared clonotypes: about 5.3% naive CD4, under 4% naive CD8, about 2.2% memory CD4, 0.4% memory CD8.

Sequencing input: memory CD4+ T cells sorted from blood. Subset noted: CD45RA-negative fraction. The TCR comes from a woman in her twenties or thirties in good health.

The CDR3 sequence is CASSQDPRSPTLAYGYTF. The CDR3 DNA is TGCGCCAGCAGCCAAGATCCGAGAAGCCCCACCTTAGCCTATGGCTACACCTTC. The chain recombines TRBV4-1 with TRBJ1-2; no clear D gene. The CDR3 totals 18 residues. V lost 0 bases to trimming and J lost 4 bases, with 21 bases between them. Germline values: CDR1 MGHRA, CDR2 YSYEKL.